What follows are 25 T cell receptor beta chains derived from one specimen sequenced in a study of blood T cell repertoires in COVID-19. This table comes from immunoSEQ multiplex PCR, and its TCRdb copy is limited to in-frame clones, with some not included. The data contain 95,000 to 100,000 clones, about 89% of them singletons. Sequencing input: peripheral blood. These receptors were taken from a middle-aged man with acute or convalescent COVID-19.

This clone showed up just once. Relative to the germline gene, one junction end is altered; a read error may explain this. This CDR3 reads CASREALGQGNGYTF. The CDR3 DNA follows: TGTGCCAGCAGAGAAGCCTTAGGACAGGGGAATGGCTACACCTTC. The chain recombines TRBV6-1 with TRBJ1-2, with 9 bases matching TRBD1. The CDR3 is 15 amino acids. Germline CDR1 and CDR2: MNHNS and SASEGT.

The V and J genes are TRBV19 and TRBJ1-3, with TRBD1 matching 8 bases. Germline CDR1 LNHDA, CDR2 SQIVND (reference sequence). There are 18 residues in the CDR3. Unmatched junction bases numbered 15, after V lost 5 bases and J lost 3 bases. CDR3 DNA sequence: TGTGCCAGTAGTCAGGGTTTGGTCCAGGGGGCTAGTGGAAACACCATATATTTT. Its translation is CASSQGLVQGASGNTIYF.

The V and J genes are TRBV5-1 and TRBJ1-1, with 8 bases fitting TRBD1. The CDR3 totals 18 residues. The junction had 18 bases not matched to a gene; V was cut back by 7 bases and J by 1 base. The V gene's germline CDR1 is SGHRS and CDR2 YFSETQ. CDR3 DNA: TGCGCCAGCTCTAAATCCGGGACAGGAGCCTCCACGAACACTGAAGCTTTCTTT. It specifies CASSKSGTGASTNTEAFF. Full variable domain (missing parts from reference TRBV5-1 and TRBJ1-1): KAGVTQTPRYLIKTRGQQVTLSCSPISGHRSVSWYQQTPGQGLQFLFEYFSETQRNKGNFPGRFSGRQFSNSRSEMNVSTLELGDSALYLCASSKSGTGASTNTEAFFGQGTRLTVV.

The CDR3: CASSPSWTFSPLHF. As DNA, the CDR3 is TGTGCCAGCAGCCCCTCCTGGACTTTTTCACCCCTCCACTTT. The chain employs TRBV6-2 or TRBV6-3 and TRBJ1-6, with D unresolved. CDR1 and CDR2 from the germline V gene are MNHEY and SVGEGT. V was shortened by 6 bases and J by 9 bases, with 15 bases between the two germline ends. The CDR3 is 14 residues long.

The rearrangement uses TRBV4-1 and TRBJ1-6; the D is unclear. Germline CDR1 MGHRA, CDR2 YSYEKL. Between the trimmed V and J ends, which lost 4 bases and 0 bases, there was a span of 10 bases. This CDR3 has 16 residues. CDR3 DNA sequence: TGCGCCAGCAGCCCGGCACGGGGCTCCTATAATTCACCCCTCCACTTT. It translates to CASSPARGSYNSPLHF.

This clone has only one observation. The chain is built from TRBV5-6 and TRBJ1-5; 8 nucleotides agree with TRBD1. After removal of 4 bases from V and 10 bases from J, the junction contained 4 bases not matched to a gene. The germline V gene has CDR1 SGHDT and CDR2 YYEEEE. The CDR3 has 12 amino acids. The CDR3 loop is CASSVDRGPQHF. DNA of the CDR3: TGTGCCAGCAGCGTAGACAGGGGACCCCAGCATTTT.

The chain combines TRBV10-3 with TRBJ2-1; D is perhaps TRBD2 (6 bases). The CDR3 is made up of 15 amino acids. CDR1 ENHRY and CDR2 SYGVKD come from the germline V gene. The ends were cut back, 5 bases at V and 1 base at J, with 12 bases in the middle. The CDR3 coding sequence is TGTGCCATCAGTTCTGATGGGGGGTCCTACAATGAGCAGTTCTTC. It translates to CAISSDGGSYNEQFF.

This clone has just a few counts. V usage is TRBV20-1 and J usage is TRBJ2-5, with 13 nucleotides matching TRBD2. Germline V gives CDR1 DFQATT, CDR2 SNEGSKA (reference sequence). The CDR3 extends over 16 amino acids. The ends lost 3 bases at V and 5 bases at J; junction bases unmatched: 9. DNA of the CDR3: TGCAGTGCTAGTGGACCCGGACTAGCGGGGGTGGAGACCCAGTACTTC. This encodes CSASGPGLAGVETQYF.

This clone was seen once. The chain links TRBV4-3 to TRBJ2-7; 12 positions agree with TRBD2. CDR1 and CDR2 (germline): LGHNA, YSLEER. V trimming: 2 bases; J trimming: 6 bases; junction bases outside the gene matches: 8. The CDR3 is 16 amino acids. Written as DNA, the CDR3 is TGCGCCAGCAGCCAACAACTAGCGGGGGGAAGGGGCGAGCAGTACTTC. Translation gives CASSQQLAGGRGEQYF.

The V and J genes are TRBV7-6 and TRBJ2-5; 15 nucleotides match TRBD2. Trimming removed 4 bases from V and 0 bases from J; junction bases left unmatched: 12. The CDR3 has 20 residues. Per germline, CDR1 SGHVS and CDR2 FNYEAQ. This chain's CDR3 is CASSSPLGTSGGTDQETQYF. For the CDR3, the DNA is TGTGCCAGCAGCTCGCCCCTCGGGACTAGCGGGGGGACCGACCAAGAGACCCAGTACTTC.

V and J are TRBV7-8 and TRBJ2-1, with 12 bases fitting TRBD2. Germline V gene sequence: CDR1 SGHVS, CDR2 FQNEAQ. V was clipped by 5 bases and J by 6 bases; unmatched bases: 11. CDR3 length: 17 amino acids. The CDR3 loop reads CASSKYPTSGGLNEQFF. For the CDR3, the DNA is TGTGCCAGCAGCAAATACCCGACTAGCGGGGGACTCAATGAGCAGTTCTTC.

The count of this clone is one. The rearrangement joins TRBV7-2 to TRBJ1-6; D is unresolved. Germline loops: CDR1 SGHTA, CDR2 FQGNSA. The V end was cut by 1 base, the J end by 11 bases, with 12 bases between. The CDR3 is made up of 14 amino acids. CDR3: CASSLGSEGTPLHF. The CDR3 DNA reads TGTGCCAGCAGCTTAGGATCGGAGGGAACACCCCTCCACTTT.

The rearrangement joins TRBV2 to TRBJ2-7; 10 positions agree with TRBD1. Per the germline V gene, CDR1 is SNHLY and CDR2 is FYNNEI. The CDR3 sequence is 15 residues long. In nucleotides, the CDR3 is TGTGCGTCACAGCGGCTGGGACAGGGGTACCACGAGCAGTACTTC. Protein: CASQRLGQGYHEQYF.

The V call is TRBV4-1, the J call TRBJ2-3; TRBD1 might be the D (5 bases). Germline V lookup: CDR1 MGHRA, CDR2 YSYEKL. Trimming cost V 3 bases and J 4 bases, with 17 bases left between them. This CDR3 contains 16 residues. The CDR3 DNA follows: TGCGCCAGCAGCCACAAGTCAAAAACAGGTGCAGATACGCAGTATTTT. Translation: CASSHKSKTGADTQYF.

The rearrangement uses TRBV24-1 and TRBJ2-1, with 9 positions matching TRBD2. Germline CDR1 and CDR2: KGHDR and SFDVKD. The CDR3 sequence is 15 residues long. V was clipped by 5 bases and J by 6 bases; unmatched bases: 7. The DNA for the CDR3 is TGTGCCACCAGTGGTGCGGGAGGGGGAGGCAATGAGCAGTTCTTC. Encoded protein: CATSGAGGGGNEQFF.

The chain combines TRBV25-1 with TRBJ2-7; maybe TRBD1 (5 bases). From germline, CDR1 is MGHDK and CDR2 SYGVNS. Trimming left V 0 bases short and J 2 bases short, with 8 bases between. The CDR3 loop spans 14 amino acids. The CDR3 loop reads CASSEYDRAYEQYF. As DNA, the CDR3 is TGTGCCAGCAGTGAATATGACAGAGCCTACGAGCAGTACTTC.

This chain connects TRBV4-1 to TRBJ2-7, with D unresolved. V dropped 4 bases and J dropped 7 bases, with 11 bases sitting between them. Germline-derived CDR1 and CDR2 are MGHRA and YSYEKL. CDR3 size: 12 residues. The CDR3 spells CASSPRASEQYF. As DNA, the CDR3 is TGCGCCAGCAGCCCCCGAGCGAGTGAGCAGTACTTC.

This chain links TRBV4-3 with TRBJ1-2; D is uncertain. V was pared by 4 bases and J by 6 bases, with 12 bases between. This CDR3 comprises 13 residues. Per the germline V gene, CDR1 is LGHNA and CDR2 is YSLEER. CDR3 bases: TGCGCCAGCAGCCGAACTCTTGAAAATGGCTACACCTTC. This gives the protein CASSRTLENGYTF.

The chain combines TRBV11-2 with TRBJ1-4; D is perhaps TRBD1 (6 bases). The V end was cut by 5 bases, the J end by 4 bases, with 14 bases between. The CDR3 loop spans 15 amino acids. The germline V gene encodes CDR1 SGHAT and CDR2 FQNNGV. The CDR3 protein is CASSPTDRSNEKLFF. In DNA form, the CDR3 reads TGTGCCAGCAGCCCTACGGACAGAAGTAATGAAAAACTGTTTTTT.

This sequence joins TRBV7-9 and TRBJ1-2; 8 bases map to TRBD1. The CDR3 runs to 16 residues. V shed 4 bases, J shed 6 bases, and the junction held 13 bases outside the gene matches. The germline CDR1 and CDR2 sequences are SEHNR and FQNEAQ (reference sequence). The CDR3 reads CASSSFTGGVRDGYTF. The CDR3 region has the DNA TGTGCCAGCAGCTCCTTTACAGGGGGGGTAAGGGATGGCTACACCTTC.

This sequence joins TRBV19 and TRBJ1-5, with 10 bases fitting TRBD1. The V and J ends lost 4 bases and 5 bases, in that order; junction bases with no gene match: 8. This CDR3 comprises 16 residues. The germline V gene has CDR1 LNHDA and CDR2 SQIVND (reference sequence). As DNA, the CDR3 is TGTGCCAGTAGTAGGGGACAGGGGAAGGTATATCAGCCCCAGCATTTT. This translates into CASSRGQGKVYQPQHF.

The chain combines TRBV2 with TRBJ1-4, with 10 bases identical to TRBD1. The CDR3 runs 16 residues. Germline CDR1 reads SNHLY; CDR2 reads FYNNEI. The J segment lost 5 bases and the V segment lost 6 bases, leaving 9 bases of the junction unmatched. The CDR3 region is CASRGQGQGENEKLFF. DNA for the CDR3: TGTGCCAGCAGGGGACAGGGGCAAGGGGAGAATGAAAAACTGTTTTTT.

J is TRBJ2-5 and V is TRBV19; TRBD1 matches 8 bases. Losses at the gene ends were 3 bases for V and 4 bases for J; bases not matched to a gene: 10. This CDR3 has 16 residues. CDR1 is LNHDA, CDR2 SQIVND, per germline (reference sequence). The CDR3 sequence is CASSMGQGATTETQYF. CDR3 in DNA: TGTGCCAGTAGTATGGGTCAGGGGGCTACTACAGAGACCCAGTACTTC.

The gene calls are TRBV6-5 and TRBJ1-2; the D gene is possibly TRBD1 (6 bases). Germline values: CDR1 MNHEY, CDR2 SVGAGI. Trimming took off 7 bases at V and 4 bases at J, with 16 bases between the two ends. The CDR3 consists of 14 residues. The CDR3: CASTPRGTSYGYTF. The CDR3 DNA is TGTGCCAGCACCCCCAGGGGCACCTCCTATGGCTACACCTTC.

The chain carries TRBV28 and TRBJ1-4; D is perhaps TRBD1 (5 bases). The length of the CDR3 is 19 residues. Germline V gene lookup returns CDR1 MDHEN and CDR2 SYDVKM. Deletions cut 3 bases from V and 1 base from J, with 21 bases between. The CDR3 loop reads CASSFFSKGRRGTNEKLFF. The CDR3 DNA follows: TGTGCCAGCAGTTTCTTCTCGAAGGGCCGAAGGGGAACTAATGAAAAACTGTTTTTT.